The present TCR beta chain was sequenced within a study of OX40 agonist ivuxolimab in advanced cancers. Study-wide context: Patients were roughly 83% male with ages about 23 to 80, mean 60. Prior anti-PD-1, anti-PD-L1 or anti-CTLA-4 therapy was allowed; roughly 40% had some. Study-wide results and caveats: Mean expanded clone counts were higher in CD8+ than CD4+ T cells.

Clones were read by immunoSEQ multiplex PCR, and TCRdb kept only the in-frame ones, dropping some. Of tens of thousands of clones listed, roughly 80% were seen once; the top ten hold over 0.95%. V gave up 5 bases and J gave up 1 base, with 13 bases separating them. This CDR3 has 15 amino acids. Germline V gene data show CDR1 as SGHDT and CDR2 as YYEEEE. On this clone itself: Its antigen is as yet unknown.

This chain uses TRBV5-6 with TRBJ2-4; D is possibly TRBD1 or TRBD2 (6 bases each). This TCR was recovered from an adult with an advanced solid tumor such as melanoma, head and neck, liver or kidney cancer. The sample here was CD4+ or CD8+ T cells sorted from blood, taken in a trial of the OX40 agonist ivuxolimab. The CDR3 spells CASRSGGAAKNIQYF. CDR3 sequence (DNA): TGTGCCAGCAGATCCGGGGGCGCTGCCAAAAACATTCAGTACTTC.